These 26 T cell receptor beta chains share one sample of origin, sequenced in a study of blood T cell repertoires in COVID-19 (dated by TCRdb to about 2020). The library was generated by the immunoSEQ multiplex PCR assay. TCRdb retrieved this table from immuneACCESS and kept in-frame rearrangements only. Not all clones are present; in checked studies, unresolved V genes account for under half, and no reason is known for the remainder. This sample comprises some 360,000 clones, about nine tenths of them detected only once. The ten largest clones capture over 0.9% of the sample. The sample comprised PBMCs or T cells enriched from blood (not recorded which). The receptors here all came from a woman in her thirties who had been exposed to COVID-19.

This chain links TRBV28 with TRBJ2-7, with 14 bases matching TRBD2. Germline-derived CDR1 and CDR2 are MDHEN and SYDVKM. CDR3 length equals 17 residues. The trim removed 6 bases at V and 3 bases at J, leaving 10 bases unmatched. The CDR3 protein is CASRLGTSGRGSYEQYF. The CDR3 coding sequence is TGTGCCAGCAGACTCGGGACTAGCGGGAGAGGTAGCTACGAGCAGTACTTC.

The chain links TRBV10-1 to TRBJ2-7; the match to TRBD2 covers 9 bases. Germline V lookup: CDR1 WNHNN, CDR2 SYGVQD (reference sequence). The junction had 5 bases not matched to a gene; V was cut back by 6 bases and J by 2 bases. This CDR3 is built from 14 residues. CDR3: CASRASGTPYEQYF. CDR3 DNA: TGCGCCAGCAGGGCTAGCGGGACCCCCTACGAGCAGTACTTC.

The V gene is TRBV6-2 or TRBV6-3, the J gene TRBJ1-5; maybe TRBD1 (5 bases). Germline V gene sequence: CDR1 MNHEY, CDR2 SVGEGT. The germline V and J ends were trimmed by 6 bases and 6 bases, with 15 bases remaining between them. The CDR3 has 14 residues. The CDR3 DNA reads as TGTGCCAGCAGCCTCGGGCGGGGCGTTCAGCCCCAGCATTTT. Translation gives CASSLGRGVQPQHF.

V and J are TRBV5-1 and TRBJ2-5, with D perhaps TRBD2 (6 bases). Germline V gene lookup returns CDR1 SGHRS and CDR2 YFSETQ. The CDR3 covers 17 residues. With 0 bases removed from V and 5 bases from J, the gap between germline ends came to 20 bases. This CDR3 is CASSLGRRGPSRETQYF. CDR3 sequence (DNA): TGCGCCAGCAGCTTGGGTAGGCGGGGACCGTCGAGGGAGACCCAGTACTTC.

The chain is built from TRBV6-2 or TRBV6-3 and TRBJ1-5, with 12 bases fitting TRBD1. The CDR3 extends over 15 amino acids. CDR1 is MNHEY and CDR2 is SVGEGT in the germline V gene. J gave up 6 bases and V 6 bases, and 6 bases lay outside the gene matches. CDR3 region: CASSQGQGAFQPQHF. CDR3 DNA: TGTGCCAGCAGCCAGGGACAGGGGGCTTTTCAGCCCCAGCATTTT.

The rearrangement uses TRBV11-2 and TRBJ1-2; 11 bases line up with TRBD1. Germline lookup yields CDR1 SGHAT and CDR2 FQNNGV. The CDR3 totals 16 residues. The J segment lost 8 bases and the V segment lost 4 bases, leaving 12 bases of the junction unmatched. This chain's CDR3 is CASSSAGTGGLLGYTF. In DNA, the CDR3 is TGTGCCAGCAGCTCGGCGGGGACAGGGGGATTATTGGGCTACACCTTC.

The CDR3 nucleotides read TGCGCCAGCAGTGTATGGCCAGGCTACAATGAGCAGTTCTTC. Translated, it gives CASSVWPGYNEQFF. V usage is TRBV10-2 and J usage is TRBJ2-1; D remains ambiguous. The CDR3 is 14 amino acids. The germline V gene has CDR1 WSHSY and CDR2 SAAADI. Trimming removed 4 bases from V and 3 bases from J, with 10 bases in between.

The CDR3, as DNA: TGTGCCAGCAGCGACGGGGGGACTAGCGGCTACGAGCAGTACTTC. This translates into CASSDGGTSGYEQYF. The chain carries TRBV14 and TRBJ2-7, with 11 bases aligning to TRBD2. V was clipped by 5 bases and J by 3 bases; unmatched bases: 6. This CDR3 spans 15 amino acids. The germline gives CDR1 SGHDN, CDR2 FVKESK.

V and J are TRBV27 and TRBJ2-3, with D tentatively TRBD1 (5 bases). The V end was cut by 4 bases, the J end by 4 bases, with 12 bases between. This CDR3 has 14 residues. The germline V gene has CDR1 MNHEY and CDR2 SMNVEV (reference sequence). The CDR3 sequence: CASSWILGADTQYF. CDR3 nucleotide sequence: TGTGCCAGCAGTTGGATCCTAGGGGCAGATACGCAGTATTTT.

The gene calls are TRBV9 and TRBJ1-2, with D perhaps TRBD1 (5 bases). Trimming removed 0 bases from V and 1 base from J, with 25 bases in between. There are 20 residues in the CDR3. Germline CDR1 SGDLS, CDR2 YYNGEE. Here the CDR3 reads CASSVDPSGGKGYYNYGYTF. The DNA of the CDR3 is TGTGCCAGCAGCGTAGATCCGAGTGGGGGGAAGGGTTATTATAACTATGGCTACACCTTC.

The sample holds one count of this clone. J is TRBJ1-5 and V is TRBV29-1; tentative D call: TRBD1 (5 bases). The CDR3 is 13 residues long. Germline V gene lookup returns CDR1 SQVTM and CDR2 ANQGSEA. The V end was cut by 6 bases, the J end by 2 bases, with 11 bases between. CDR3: CSVGDSGNQPQHF. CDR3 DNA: TGCAGCGTAGGGGATTCGGGCAATCAGCCCCAGCATTTT.

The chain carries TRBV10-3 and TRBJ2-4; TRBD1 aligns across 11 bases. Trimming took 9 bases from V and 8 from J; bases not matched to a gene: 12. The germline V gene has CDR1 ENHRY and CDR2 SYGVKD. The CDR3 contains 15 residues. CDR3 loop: CAIPGQGDIKDIQYF. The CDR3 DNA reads TGTGCCATTCCGGGACAGGGGGATATTAAGGACATTCAGTACTTC.

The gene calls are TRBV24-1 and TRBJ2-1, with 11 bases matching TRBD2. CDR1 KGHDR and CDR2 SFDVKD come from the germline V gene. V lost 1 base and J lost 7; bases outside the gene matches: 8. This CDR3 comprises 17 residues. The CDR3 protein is CATSDLQAGLAGNEQFF. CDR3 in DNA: TGTGCCACCAGTGATTTACAAGCAGGACTAGCGGGTAATGAGCAGTTCTTC.

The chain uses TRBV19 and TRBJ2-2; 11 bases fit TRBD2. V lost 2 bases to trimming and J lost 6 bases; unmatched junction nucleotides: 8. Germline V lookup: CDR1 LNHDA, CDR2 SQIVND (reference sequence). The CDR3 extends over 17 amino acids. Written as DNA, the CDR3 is TGTGCCAGTAGTATAACCCGGACTAGCGGGTTATCCGGGGAGCTGTTTTTT. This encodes CASSITRTSGLSGELFF.

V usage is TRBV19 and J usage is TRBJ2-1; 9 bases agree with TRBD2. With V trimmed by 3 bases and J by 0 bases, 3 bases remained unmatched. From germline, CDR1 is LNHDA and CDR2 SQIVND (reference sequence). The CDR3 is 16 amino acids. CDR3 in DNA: TGTGCCAGTAGTATCTATAGCGGGAGCTCCTACAATGAGCAGTTCTTC. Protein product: CASSIYSGSSYNEQFF. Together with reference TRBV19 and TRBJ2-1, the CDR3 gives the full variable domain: DGGITQSPKYLFRKEGQNVTLSCEQNLNHDAMYWYRQDPGQGLRLIYYSQIVNDFQKGDIAEGYSVSREKKESFPLTVTSAQKNPTAFYLCASSIYSGSSYNEQFFGPGTRLTVL.

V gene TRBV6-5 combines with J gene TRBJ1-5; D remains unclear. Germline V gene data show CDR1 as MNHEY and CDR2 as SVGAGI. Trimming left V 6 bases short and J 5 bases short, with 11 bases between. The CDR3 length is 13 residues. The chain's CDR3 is CASSPLADQPQHF. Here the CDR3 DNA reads TGTGCCAGCAGCCCGCTCGCAGATCAGCCCCAGCATTTT.

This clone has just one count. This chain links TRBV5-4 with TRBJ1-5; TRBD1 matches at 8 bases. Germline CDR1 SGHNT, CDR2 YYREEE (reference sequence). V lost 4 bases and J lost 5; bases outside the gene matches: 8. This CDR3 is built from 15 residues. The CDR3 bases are TGTGCCAGCAGCGTAACAGGGGGAGGGGATCAGCCCCAGCATTTT. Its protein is CASSVTGGGDQPQHF.

The CDR3 nucleotides read TGCGCCAGCAGGGTAGCGGGAGGGCCTACCAATGAGCAGTTCTTC. Translation: CASRVAGGPTNEQFF. The rearrangement joins TRBV5-1 to TRBJ2-1; 11 bases are a match to TRBD2. Germline V gives CDR1 SGHRS, CDR2 YFSETQ. CDR3 length: 15 amino acids. V was clipped by 5 bases and J by 6 bases; unmatched bases: 7.

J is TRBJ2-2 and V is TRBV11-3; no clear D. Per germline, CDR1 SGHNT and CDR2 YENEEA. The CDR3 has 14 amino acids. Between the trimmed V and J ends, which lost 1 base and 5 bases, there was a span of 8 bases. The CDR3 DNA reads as TGTGCCAGCAGCTTAGCCTCTAGGACCGGGGAGCTGTTTTTT. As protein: CASSLASRTGELFF.

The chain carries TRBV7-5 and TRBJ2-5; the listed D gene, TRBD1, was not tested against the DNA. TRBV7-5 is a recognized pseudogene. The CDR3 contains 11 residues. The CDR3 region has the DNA TGTGCCACGAGAGCCAGGGAGACCCAGTACTTC. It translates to CATRARETQYF.

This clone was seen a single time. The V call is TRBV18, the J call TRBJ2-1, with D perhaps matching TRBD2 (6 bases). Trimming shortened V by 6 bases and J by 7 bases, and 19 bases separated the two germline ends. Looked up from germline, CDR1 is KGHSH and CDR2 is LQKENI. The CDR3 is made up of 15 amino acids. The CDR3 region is CASSLGTPPLNEQFF. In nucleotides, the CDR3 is TGTGCCAGCTCCTTGGGGACTCCACCGCTGAATGAGCAGTTCTTC.

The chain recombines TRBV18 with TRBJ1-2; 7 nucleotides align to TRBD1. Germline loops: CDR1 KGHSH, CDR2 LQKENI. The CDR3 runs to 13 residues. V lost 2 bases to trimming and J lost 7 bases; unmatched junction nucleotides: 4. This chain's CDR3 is CASSPTGQSGYTF. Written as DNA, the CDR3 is TGTGCCAGCTCACCAACGGGACAGAGTGGCTACACCTTC. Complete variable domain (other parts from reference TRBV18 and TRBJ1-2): NAGVMQNPRHLVRRRGQEARLRCSPMKGHSHVYWYRQLPEEGLKFMVYLQKENIIDESGMPKERFSAEFPKEGPSILRIQQVVRGDSAAYFCASSPTGQSGYTFGSGTRLTVV.

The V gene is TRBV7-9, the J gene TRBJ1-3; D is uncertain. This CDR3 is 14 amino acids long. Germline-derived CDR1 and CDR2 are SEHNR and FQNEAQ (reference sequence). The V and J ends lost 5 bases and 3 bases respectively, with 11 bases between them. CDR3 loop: CASSAIPGGNTIYF. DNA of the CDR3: TGTGCCAGCAGCGCCATCCCCGGTGGAAACACCATATATTTT.

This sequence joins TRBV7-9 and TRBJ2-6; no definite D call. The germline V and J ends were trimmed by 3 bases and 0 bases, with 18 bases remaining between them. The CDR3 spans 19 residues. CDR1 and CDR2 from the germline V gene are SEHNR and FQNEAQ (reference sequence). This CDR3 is CASSFRRLYTGSGANVLTF. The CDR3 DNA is TGTGCCAGCAGCTTTCGCCGGTTGTATACCGGCTCTGGGGCCAACGTCCTGACTTTC.

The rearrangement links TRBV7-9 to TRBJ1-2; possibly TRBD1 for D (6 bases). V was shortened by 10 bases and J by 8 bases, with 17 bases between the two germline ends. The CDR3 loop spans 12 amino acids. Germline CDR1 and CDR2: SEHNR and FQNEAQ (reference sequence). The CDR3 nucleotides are TGTGCCACCCCCTCGGGGGGCACGGGCTACACCTTC. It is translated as CATPSGGTGYTF. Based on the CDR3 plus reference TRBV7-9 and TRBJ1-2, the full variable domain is DTGVSQNPRHKITKRGQNVTFRCDPISEHNRLYWYRQTLGQGPEFLTYFQNEAQLEKSRLLSDRFSAERPKGSFSTLEIQRTEQGDSAMYLCATPSGGTGYTFGSGTRLTVV.

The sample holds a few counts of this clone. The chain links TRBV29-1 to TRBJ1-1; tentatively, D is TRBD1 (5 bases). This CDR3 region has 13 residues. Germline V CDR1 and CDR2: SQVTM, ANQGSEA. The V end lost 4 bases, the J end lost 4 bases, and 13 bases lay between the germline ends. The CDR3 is CSVVPGFSTEAFF. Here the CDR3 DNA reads TGCAGCGTTGTTCCAGGGTTCAGCACTGAAGCTTTCTTT.